These 3 T cell receptor beta chains were all obtained from the same sample, sequenced in a study of spatial heterogeneity in lung cancer. MiXCR was run by TCRdb on the 5' RACE reads, yielding one entry per CDR3 protein. Among tens of thousands of distinct CDR3 sequences listed, around 12% were seen once. Time point meaning: sample taken at primary tumor resection. Tumor, nontumor lung or frozen PBMC supplied whole RNA that was sequenced unsorted. The specimen was PBMCs, collected at surgery. The receptors originated from a male donor with early-stage non-small cell lung cancer.

There are a few counts of this clonotype. This chain connects TRBV5-1 to TRBJ1-5; D is ambiguous. The germline V and J ends were trimmed by 0 bases and 4 bases, with 14 bases remaining between them. Germline assignment: CDR1 SGHRS and CDR2 YFSETQ. The CDR3 is 16 residues long. CDR3 sequence (DNA): TGCGCCAGCAGCTTGGAGCCGACGGACTCTAATCAGCCCCAGCATTTT. It specifies CASSLEPTDSNQPQHF. The full variable domain, in which reference TRBV5-1 and TRBJ1-5 provide the parts outside the CDR3, is KAGVTQTPRYLIKTRGQQVTLSCSPISGHRSVSWYQQTPGQGLQFLFEYFSETQRNKGNFPGRFSGRQFSNSRSEMNVSTLELGDSALYLCASSLEPTDSNQPQHFGDGTRLSIL.

The chain is built from TRBV7-2 and TRBJ2-1; 7 positions match TRBD2. The V segment lost 10 bases and the J segment 5 bases; nucleotides outside the gene matches: 11. This CDR3 is 14 amino acids long. The germline CDR1 and CDR2 sequences are SGHTA and FQGNSA. The CDR3 DNA sequence: TGTGCCACCTCTGGCGGGAGAGTCAACAATGAGCAGTTCTTC. Translation: CATSGGRVNNEQFF. Looking up the rest from reference TRBV7-2 and TRBJ2-1 gives the full variable domain: GAGVSQSPSNKVTEKGKDVELRCDPISGHTALYWYRQSLGQGLEFLIYFQGNSAPDKSGLPSDRFSAERTGGSVSTLTIQRTQQEDSAVYLCATSGGRVNNEQFFGPGTRLTVL.

V and J are TRBV7-6 and TRBJ2-7; D is ambiguous. The V end lost 5 bases, the J end lost 4 bases, and 12 bases lay between the germline ends. Germline values: CDR1 SGHVS, CDR2 FNYEAQ. The CDR3 runs 13 residues. Here the CDR3 DNA reads TGTGCCAGCAGCCTAGGGATGGGGTACGAGCAGTACTTC. Translated: CASSLGMGYEQYF.